These 22 T cell receptor beta chains share one sample of origin, sequenced in a study of blood T cell repertoires in COVID-19. Sequencing used immunoSEQ multiplex PCR; TCRdb keeps in-frame clones, though not all of them. The sample carries tens of thousands of clones, approximately 83% recorded once. The sequenced sample consisted of peripheral blood. These receptors were taken from a human donor in a cohort sampled during active COVID-19.

The CDR3 DNA sequence: TGTGCCAGCAGTGAGTACAGGGGGCACACTGAAGCTTTCTTT. It translates to CASSEYRGHTEAFF. The V gene is TRBV28, the J gene TRBJ1-1; 9 bases agree with TRBD1. Germline V gives CDR1 MDHEN, CDR2 SYDVKM. The J segment lost 3 bases and the V segment lost 5 bases, leaving 4 bases of the junction unmatched. CDR3 size: 14 residues.

The chain couples TRBV14 to TRBJ2-2; TRBD1 is a possible D gene (5 bases). This CDR3 region has 14 residues. The germline V gene has CDR1 SGHDN and CDR2 FVKESK. V lost 0 bases to trimming and J lost 4 bases, with 6 bases between them. The CDR3 loop is CASSQERGTGELFF. As DNA, the CDR3 is TGTGCCAGCAGCCAAGAAAGGGGCACCGGGGAGCTGTTTTTT.

The chain carries TRBV13 and TRBJ2-7; maybe TRBD1 (6 bases). V shed 5 bases and J shed 2 bases, with 16 bases lying between them. This CDR3 has 15 amino acids. Looked up from germline, CDR1 is PRHDT and CDR2 is FYEKMQ (reference sequence). The CDR3 DNA follows: TGTGCCAGCAGCGTCTACAGGGACAAGGCCTACGAGCAGTACTTC. Its translation: CASSVYRDKAYEQYF.

In nucleotides, the CDR3 is TGCGCCAGTCGGAGGAACATGAACACTGAAGCTTTCTTT. Translation: CASRRNMNTEAFF. This chain uses TRBV10-1 with TRBJ1-1; D is unresolved. The germline V gene encodes CDR1 WNHNN and CDR2 SYGVQD (reference sequence). This CDR3 contains 13 residues. Trimming shortened V by 9 bases and J by 0 bases, and 11 bases separated the two germline ends.

The rearrangement uses TRBV9 and TRBJ1-3, with no clear D. V dropped 1 base and J dropped 2 bases, with 7 bases sitting between them. This CDR3 contains 14 residues. Germline lookup yields CDR1 SGDLS and CDR2 YYNGEE. The CDR3 is CASSVSGAGNTIYF. DNA for the CDR3: TGTGCCAGCAGCGTAAGCGGGGCTGGAAACACCATATATTTT.

There are a few counts of this clone. The rearrangement uses TRBV3-1 (or the pseudogene TRBV3-2) and TRBJ1-2; TRBD1 agrees at 9 bases. The junction had 4 bases not matched to a gene; V was cut back by 3 bases and J by 5 bases. CDR1 is LGHDT, CDR2 YNNKEL, per germline (reference sequence). The CDR3 length is 14 residues. As DNA, the CDR3 is TGTGCCAGCAGCCAGGGACAGGGAGCGTATGGCTACACCTTC. Translating gives CASSQGQGAYGYTF.

The chain recombines TRBV27 with TRBJ2-7, with D possibly TRBD2 on 6 matching bases. V was trimmed by 6 bases and J by 5 bases, leaving 17 bases between them. The CDR3 loop spans 14 amino acids. The germline V gene encodes CDR1 MNHEY and CDR2 SMNVEV (reference sequence). The CDR3: CASSDWGESHEQYF. The CDR3 bases are TGTGCCAGCAGCGATTGGGGGGAATCCCACGAGCAGTACTTC.

The chain links TRBV19 to TRBJ2-1; 7 bases fit TRBD1. CDR3 length equals 12 residues. Germline V lookup: CDR1 LNHDA, CDR2 SQIVND (reference sequence). J gave up 7 bases and V 4 bases, and 1 base lay outside the gene matches. The CDR3 loop is CASSTRGNEQFF. Here the CDR3 DNA reads TGTGCCAGTAGTACCAGGGGGAATGAGCAGTTCTTC.

This clone was seen only once. V gene TRBV7-9 combines with J gene TRBJ1-2; unclear D gene. This CDR3 spans 14 amino acids. The germline V gene has CDR1 SEHNR and CDR2 FQNEAQ (reference sequence). V was trimmed by 3 bases and J by 6 bases, leaving 14 bases between them. Here the CDR3 DNA reads TGTGCCAGCAGCTTTCAAAAGTGGAGCGATGGCTACACCTTC. Its translation: CASSFQKWSDGYTF.

The V gene is TRBV29-1, the J gene TRBJ2-1, with 10 bases that match TRBD1. This CDR3 comprises 12 residues. Germline V gene sequence: CDR1 SQVTM, CDR2 ANQGSEA. V lost 7 bases to trimming and J lost 8 bases; unmatched junction nucleotides: 5. The CDR3 DNA reads as TGCAGCGCTTTGACAGGGGGCTATGAGCAGTTCTTC. It translates to CSALTGGYEQFF.

This chain joins TRBV18 and TRBJ2-7; the D gene is possibly TRBD2 (5 bases). Per the germline V gene, CDR1 is KGHSH and CDR2 is LQKENI. The CDR3 has 14 residues. Trimming cost V 3 bases and J 1 base, with 10 bases left between them. CDR3 coding DNA: TGTGCCAGCTCACCTACTGAGGGATCCTACGAGCAGTACTTC. This sequence encodes CASSPTEGSYEQYF.

J is TRBJ2-3 and V is TRBV5-4; no clear D gene. Germline V CDR1 and CDR2: SGHNT, YYREEE (reference sequence). The CDR3 extends over 12 amino acids. The V end was cut by 4 bases, the J end by 6 bases, with 9 bases between. This CDR3 reads CASSRQADTQYF. CDR3 in DNA: TGTGCCAGCAGCCGGCAAGCGGATACGCAGTATTTT.

This sequence joins TRBV6-1 and TRBJ1-6; TRBD1 aligns across 8 bases. Germline CDR1 and CDR2: MNHNS and SASEGT. V shed 2 bases and J 9 bases; nucleotides not matched to a gene: 9. The CDR3 has 16 residues. The CDR3 region has the DNA TGTGCCAGCAGTGAACGGACAGGGATTAGAGGTTCACCCCTCCACTTT. Encoded protein: CASSERTGIRGSPLHF.

This sequence joins TRBV5-6 and TRBJ1-2, with D uncertain. The V gene's germline CDR1 is SGHDT and CDR2 YYEEEE. Trimming stripped 4 bases from V and 2 bases from J, with 15 bases between. CDR3 length: 15 amino acids. The CDR3 loop reads CASSRIGDPNYGYTF. For the CDR3, the DNA is TGTGCCAGCAGCCGGATCGGGGATCCAAACTATGGCTACACCTTC.

This clone came up a few times. V is TRBV15 and J is TRBJ1-5; TRBD1 matches 7 bases. The CDR3 totals 15 residues. The ends lost 1 base at V and 6 bases at J; junction bases unmatched: 6. From germline, CDR1 is LNHNV and CDR2 YYDKDF (reference sequence). CDR3 protein: CATSRVDRDRQPQHF. CDR3 DNA: TGTGCCACCAGCAGAGTCGACAGGGATCGTCAGCCCCAGCATTTT.

This clone has a count of ten or more. The J gene is TRBJ2-1, the V gene TRBV21-1; TRBD2 is the table's D call and was not checked against the DNA. TRBV21-1 is termed a pseudogene. The CDR3 is 19 residues long. The CDR3 sequence: CASSIRRPRGGGTYNEQFF. CDR3 DNA sequence: TGTGCCAGCAGCATTCGACGCCCGAGGGGGGGTGGAACCTACAATGAGCAGTTCTTC.

The V gene is TRBV5-1, the J gene TRBJ2-7; D is uncertain. Germline CDR1 reads SGHRS; CDR2 reads YFSETQ. This CDR3 spans 11 amino acids. V lost 4 bases, J lost 5 bases, and 7 bases lay in between. Here the CDR3 reads CASSIRDEQYF. CDR3 in DNA: TGCGCCAGCAGCATCCGAGACGAGCAGTACTTC.

V gene TRBV9 combines with J gene TRBJ2-1; 7 nucleotides line up with TRBD2. V trimming: 0 bases; J trimming: 5 bases; junction bases outside the gene matches: 11. The V gene's germline CDR1 is SGDLS and CDR2 YYNGEE. The CDR3 has 17 amino acids. The CDR3 loop reads CASSVGARGRHDNEQFF. Written as DNA, the CDR3 is TGTGCCAGCAGCGTAGGGGCCCGCGGGAGACACGACAATGAGCAGTTCTTC.

This chain uses TRBV5-1 with TRBJ1-6, with D tentatively TRBD1 (6 bases). The CDR3 totals 18 residues. V dropped 0 bases and J dropped 6 bases, with 19 bases sitting between them. Germline V gene lookup returns CDR1 SGHRS and CDR2 YFSETQ. CDR3 nucleotide sequence: TGCGCCAGCAGCTTGGAGAGTGGGGGCGTTAACCTTAATTCACCCCTCCACTTT. Translation gives CASSLESGGVNLNSPLHF.

The chain has TRBV19 and TRBJ1-1; D possibly corresponds to TRBD1 (6 bases). Germline assignment: CDR1 LNHDA and CDR2 SQIVND (reference sequence). This CDR3 has 15 residues. Between the trimmed V and J ends, which lost 1 base and 4 bases, there was a span of 13 bases. The CDR3 loop reads CASSIARQASTEAFF. Written as DNA, the CDR3 is TGTGCCAGTAGTATAGCCCGACAGGCGAGCACTGAAGCTTTCTTT. Filled out from reference TRBV19 and TRBJ1-1, the complete variable domain reads DGGITQSPKYLFRKEGQNVTLSCEQNLNHDAMYWYRQDPGQGLRLIYYSQIVNDFQKGDIAEGYSVSREKKESFPLTVTSAQKNPTAFYLCASSIARQASTEAFFGQGTRLTVV.

The chain uses TRBV7-9 and TRBJ1-6; TRBD1 matches 10 bases. The V gene's germline CDR1 is SEHNR and CDR2 FQNEAQ (reference sequence). There are 16 residues in the CDR3. Trimming at V came to 5 bases and at J to 4 bases, leaving 5 bases not matched to a gene. The CDR3 region is CASSPGDRGYNSPLHF. CDR3 coding DNA: TGTGCCAGCAGCCCGGGGGACAGGGGTTATAATTCACCCCTCCACTTT.

The chain carries TRBV6-5 and TRBJ2-7; D might be TRBD1 (6 bases). This CDR3 comprises 15 residues. Germline values: CDR1 MNHEY, CDR2 SVGAGI. V lost 4 bases and J 7 bases, leaving 20 bases between the germline ends. The CDR3 nucleotides read TGTGCCAGCAGTTTCAAGGGGGTCGGTCCGGGGGAGCAGTACTTC. It yields the protein CASSFKGVGPGEQYF.